This record covers a single T cell receptor beta chain. Method: immunoSEQ multiplex PCR; TCRdb's copy keeps in-frame clones and lacks some. The sample carries 350,000 to 450,000 clones, 70% to 90% recorded once. This entry belongs to a study of blood T cell repertoires in COVID-19. In Seattle, patients joined the study during active infection and were tracked longitudinally. CDR3 length equals 14 residues. V dropped 3 bases and J dropped 4 bases, with 13 bases sitting between them. The germline CDR1 and CDR2 sequences are SGHKS and YYEKEE (reference sequence). This clonotype was sampled from a woman aged 55-69 years with COVID-19, enrolled during active disease. The sequencing sample was made of peripheral blood. The V and J genes are TRBV5-5 and TRBJ1-1; tentative D call: TRBD1 (6 bases). The CDR3, as DNA: TGTGCCAGCAGCTCCTTCACAGGGAGCACTGAAGCTTTCTTT. Translation gives CASSSFTGSTEAFF.